This T cell receptor (beta chain) was retrieved from a study of T cell responses to AZD1222 COVID-19 vaccine. Study-level findings and limits: Seropositivity was recorded at baseline in only six AZD1222 recipients. Clonal diversity was possibly underestimated, and the donors were mostly white British, with more females. Sampling captured repertoires only after the peak T cell response. Nearly half of spike-specific TCRs reportedly target variant regions that are unmutated in the B.1.351 and B.1.1.7 variants.

Assay used: immunoSEQ multiplex PCR; TCRdb lists only in-frame clones, some missing. The data contain 130,000 or so clones, roughly nine tenths of them singletons. CDR1 is SGHTA, CDR2 FQGNSA, per germline. This CDR3 spans 14 amino acids. V was clipped by 5 bases and J by 4 bases, with 14 bases between them. With regard to this clone: Its antigen is unidentified.

This clonotype originated in an adult in good health. Material: peripheral blood, obtained on day 0 of AZD1222 vaccination. The chain joins TRBV7-2 to TRBJ1-1; TRBD1 is a possible D gene (5 bases). CDR3: CASSPFGRGTEAFF. The CDR3 bases are TGTGCCAGCAGCCCCTTTGGTAGGGGCACTGAAGCTTTCTTT.